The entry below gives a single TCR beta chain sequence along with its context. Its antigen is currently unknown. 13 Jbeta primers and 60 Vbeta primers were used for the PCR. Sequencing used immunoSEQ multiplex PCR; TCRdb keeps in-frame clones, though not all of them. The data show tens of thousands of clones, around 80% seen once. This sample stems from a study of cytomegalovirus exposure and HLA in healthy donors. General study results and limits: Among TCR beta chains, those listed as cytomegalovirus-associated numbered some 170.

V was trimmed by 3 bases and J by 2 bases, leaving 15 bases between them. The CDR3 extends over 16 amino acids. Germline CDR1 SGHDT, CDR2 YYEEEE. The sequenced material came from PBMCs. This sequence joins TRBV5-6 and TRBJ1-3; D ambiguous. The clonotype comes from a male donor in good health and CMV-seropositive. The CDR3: CASSSRAPGAGNTIYF. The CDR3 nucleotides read TGTGCCAGCAGCTCGCGGGCCCCAGGCGCTGGAAACACCATATATTTT.